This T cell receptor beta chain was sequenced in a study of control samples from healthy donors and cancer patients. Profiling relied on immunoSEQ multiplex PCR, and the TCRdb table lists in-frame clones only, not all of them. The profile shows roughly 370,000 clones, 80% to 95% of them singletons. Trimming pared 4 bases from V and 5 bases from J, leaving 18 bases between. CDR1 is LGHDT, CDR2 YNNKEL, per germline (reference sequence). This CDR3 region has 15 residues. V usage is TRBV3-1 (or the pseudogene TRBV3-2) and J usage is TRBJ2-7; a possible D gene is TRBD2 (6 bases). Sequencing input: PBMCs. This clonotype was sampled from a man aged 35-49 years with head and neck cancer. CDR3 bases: TGTGCCAGCAGCCGCCGGGACGGGGGTGTTGACGAGCAGTACTTC. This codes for CASSRRDGGVDEQYF.